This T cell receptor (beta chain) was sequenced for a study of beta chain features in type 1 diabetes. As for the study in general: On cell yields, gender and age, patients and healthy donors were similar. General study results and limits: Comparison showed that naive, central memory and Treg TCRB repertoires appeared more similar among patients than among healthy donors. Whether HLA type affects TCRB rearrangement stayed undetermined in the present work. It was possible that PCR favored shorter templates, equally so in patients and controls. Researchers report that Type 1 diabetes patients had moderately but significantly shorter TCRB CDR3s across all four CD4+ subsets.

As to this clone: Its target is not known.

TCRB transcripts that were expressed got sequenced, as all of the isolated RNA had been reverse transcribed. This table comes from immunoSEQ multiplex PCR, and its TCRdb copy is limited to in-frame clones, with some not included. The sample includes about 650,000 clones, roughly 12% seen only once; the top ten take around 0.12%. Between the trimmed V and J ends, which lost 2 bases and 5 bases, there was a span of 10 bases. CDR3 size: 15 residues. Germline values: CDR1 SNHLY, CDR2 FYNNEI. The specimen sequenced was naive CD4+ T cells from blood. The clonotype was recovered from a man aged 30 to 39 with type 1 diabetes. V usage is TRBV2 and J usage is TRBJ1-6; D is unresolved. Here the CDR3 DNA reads TGTGCCAGCAGTGAACCGGGAGCACATAATTCACCCCTCCACTTT. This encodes CASSEPGAHNSPLHF.